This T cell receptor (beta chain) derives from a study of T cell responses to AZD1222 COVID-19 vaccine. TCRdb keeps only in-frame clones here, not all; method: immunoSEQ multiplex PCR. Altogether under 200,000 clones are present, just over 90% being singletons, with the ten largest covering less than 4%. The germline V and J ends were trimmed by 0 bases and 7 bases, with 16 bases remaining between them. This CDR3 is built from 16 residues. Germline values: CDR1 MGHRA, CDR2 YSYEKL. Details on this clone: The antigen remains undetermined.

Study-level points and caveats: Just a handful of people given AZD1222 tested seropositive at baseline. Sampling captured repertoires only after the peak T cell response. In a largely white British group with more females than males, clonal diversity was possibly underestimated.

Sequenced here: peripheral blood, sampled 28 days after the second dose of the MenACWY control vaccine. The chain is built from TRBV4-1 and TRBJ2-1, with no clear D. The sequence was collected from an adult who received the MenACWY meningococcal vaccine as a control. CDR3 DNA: TGCGCCAGCAGCCAAGATCACGTGAAGGGTCGGAATGAGCAGTTCTTC. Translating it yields CASSQDHVKGRNEQFF.